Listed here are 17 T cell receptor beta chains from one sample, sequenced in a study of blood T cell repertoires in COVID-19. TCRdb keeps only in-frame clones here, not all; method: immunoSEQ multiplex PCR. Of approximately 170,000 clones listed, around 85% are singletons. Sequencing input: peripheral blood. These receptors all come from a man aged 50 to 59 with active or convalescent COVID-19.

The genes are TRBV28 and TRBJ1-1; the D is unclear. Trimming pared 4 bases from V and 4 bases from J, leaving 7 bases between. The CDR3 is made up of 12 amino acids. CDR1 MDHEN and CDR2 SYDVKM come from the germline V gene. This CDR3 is CASSSTSTEAFF. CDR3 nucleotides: TGTGCCAGCAGTTCGACTAGCACTGAAGCTTTCTTT.

DNA for the CDR3: TGTGCCACTTCCGGGACTAGCGGGATGAGCTCCTACAATGAGCAGTTCTTC. Its protein product is CATSGTSGMSSYNEQFF. The chain employs TRBV24-1 and TRBJ2-1; 13 bases fit TRBD2. This CDR3 spans 17 amino acids. CDR1 is KGHDR, CDR2 SFDVKD, per germline. The ends lost 10 bases at V and 0 bases at J; junction bases unmatched: 8.

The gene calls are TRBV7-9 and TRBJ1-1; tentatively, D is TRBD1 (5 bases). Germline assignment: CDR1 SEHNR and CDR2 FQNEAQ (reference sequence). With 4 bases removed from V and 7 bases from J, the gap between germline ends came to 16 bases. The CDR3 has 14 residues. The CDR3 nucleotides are TGTGCCAGCAGCTCTTCAGGACCCGGGGGTGAAGCTTTCTTT. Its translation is CASSSSGPGGEAFF.

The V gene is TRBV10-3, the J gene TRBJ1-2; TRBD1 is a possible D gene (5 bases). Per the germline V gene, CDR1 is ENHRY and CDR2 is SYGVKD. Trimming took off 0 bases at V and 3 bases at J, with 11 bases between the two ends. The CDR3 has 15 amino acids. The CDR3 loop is CAISESGNRHYGYTF. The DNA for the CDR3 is TGTGCCATCAGTGAGTCCGGTAACAGGCACTATGGCTACACCTTC.

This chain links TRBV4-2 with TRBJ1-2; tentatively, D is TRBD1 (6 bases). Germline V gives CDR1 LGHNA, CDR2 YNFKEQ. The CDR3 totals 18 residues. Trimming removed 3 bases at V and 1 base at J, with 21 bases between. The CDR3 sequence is CASSHRGGSGGGNYGYTF. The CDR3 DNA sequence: TGTGCCAGCAGCCATAGAGGAGGTTCGGGGGGCGGTAACTATGGCTACACCTTC.

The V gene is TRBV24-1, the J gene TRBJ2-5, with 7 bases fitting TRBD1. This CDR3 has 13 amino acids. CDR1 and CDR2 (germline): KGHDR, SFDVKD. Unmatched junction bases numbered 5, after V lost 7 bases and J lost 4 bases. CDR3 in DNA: TGTGCCACCAGGGACAGGATAGTAGAGACCCAGTACTTC. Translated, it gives CATRDRIVETQYF.

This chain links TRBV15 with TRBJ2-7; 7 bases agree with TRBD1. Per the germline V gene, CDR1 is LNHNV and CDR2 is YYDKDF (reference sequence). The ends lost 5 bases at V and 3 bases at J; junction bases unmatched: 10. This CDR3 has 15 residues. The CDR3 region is CATSFLLGQDYEQYF. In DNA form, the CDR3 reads TGTGCCACCAGCTTTTTACTCGGACAGGACTACGAGCAGTACTTC.

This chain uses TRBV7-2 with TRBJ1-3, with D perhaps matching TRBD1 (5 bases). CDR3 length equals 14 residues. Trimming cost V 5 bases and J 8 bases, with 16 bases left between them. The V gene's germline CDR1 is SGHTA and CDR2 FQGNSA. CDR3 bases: TGTGCCAGCAGCCCCGCGGGGGGGGTATACACCATATATTTT. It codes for CASSPAGGVYTIYF.

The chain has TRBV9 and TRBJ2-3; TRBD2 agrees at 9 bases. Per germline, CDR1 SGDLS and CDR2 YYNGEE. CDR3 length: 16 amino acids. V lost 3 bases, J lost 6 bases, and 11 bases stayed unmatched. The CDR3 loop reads CASSAQGGLAGDTQYF. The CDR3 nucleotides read TGTGCCAGCAGCGCCCAAGGAGGGCTAGCGGGGGATACGCAGTATTTT.

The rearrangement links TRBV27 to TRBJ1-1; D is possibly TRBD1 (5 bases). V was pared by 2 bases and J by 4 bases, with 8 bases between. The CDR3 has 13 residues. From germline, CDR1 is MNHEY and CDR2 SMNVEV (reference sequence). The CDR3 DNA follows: TGTGCCAGCAGTTTAGGGGGGACCACTGAAGCTTTCTTT. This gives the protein CASSLGGTTEAFF.

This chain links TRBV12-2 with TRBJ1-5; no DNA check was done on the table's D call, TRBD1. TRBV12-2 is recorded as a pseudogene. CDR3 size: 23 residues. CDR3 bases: TGTGCAAGTCGCTCCCTTAGGAGTTTTTCTCGGGACACTTGGCCACGTAGCAATCAGCCCCAGCATTTT. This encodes CASRSLRSFSRDTWPRSNQPQHF.

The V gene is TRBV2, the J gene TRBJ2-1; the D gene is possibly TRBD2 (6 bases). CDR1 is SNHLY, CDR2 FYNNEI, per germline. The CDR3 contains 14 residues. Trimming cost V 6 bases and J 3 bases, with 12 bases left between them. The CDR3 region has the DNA TGTGCCAGCAGGGCGGGACTCGACTACAATGAGCAGTTCTTC. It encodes CASRAGLDYNEQFF.

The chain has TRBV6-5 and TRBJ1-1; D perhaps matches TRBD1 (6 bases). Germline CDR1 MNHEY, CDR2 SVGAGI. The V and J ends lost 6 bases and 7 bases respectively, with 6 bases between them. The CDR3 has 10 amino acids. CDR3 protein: CASRDSEAFF. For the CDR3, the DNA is TGTGCCAGCAGGGACAGTGAAGCTTTCTTT.

The CDR3 sequence is CASSLATSPDTQYF. CDR3 coding DNA: TGCGCCAGCAGCTTGGCGACTAGCCCAGATACGCAGTATTTT. The chain is built from TRBV5-1 and TRBJ2-3; 7 bases agree with TRBD2. The CDR3 has 14 residues. Germline V CDR1 and CDR2: SGHRS, YFSETQ. V was clipped by 0 bases and J by 4 bases; unmatched bases: 2.

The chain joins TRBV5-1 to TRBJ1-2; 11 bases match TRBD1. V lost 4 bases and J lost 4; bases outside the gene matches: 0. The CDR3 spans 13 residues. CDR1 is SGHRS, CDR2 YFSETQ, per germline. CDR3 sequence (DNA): TGCGCCAGCAGCGGGACAGGGGGCTATGGCTACACCTTC. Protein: CASSGTGGYGYTF.

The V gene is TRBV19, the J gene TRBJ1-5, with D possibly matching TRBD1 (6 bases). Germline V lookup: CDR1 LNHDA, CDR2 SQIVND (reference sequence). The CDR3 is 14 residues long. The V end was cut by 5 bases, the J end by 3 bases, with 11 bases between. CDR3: CASSPRGFNQPQHF. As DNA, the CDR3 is TGTGCCAGTAGTCCCAGGGGTTTCAATCAGCCCCAGCATTTT. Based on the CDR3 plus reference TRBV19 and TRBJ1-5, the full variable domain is DGGITQSPKYLFRKEGQNVTLSCEQNLNHDAMYWYRQDPGQGLRLIYYSQIVNDFQKGDIAEGYSVSREKKESFPLTVTSAQKNPTAFYLCASSPRGFNQPQHFGDGTRLSIL.

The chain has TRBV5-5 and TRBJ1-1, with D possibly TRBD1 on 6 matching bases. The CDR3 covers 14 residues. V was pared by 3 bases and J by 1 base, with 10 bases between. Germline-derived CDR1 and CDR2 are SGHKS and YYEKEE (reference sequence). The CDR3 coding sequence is TGTGCCAGCAGCTATACAGGGAGGAACACTGAAGCTTTCTTT. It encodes CASSYTGRNTEAFF.